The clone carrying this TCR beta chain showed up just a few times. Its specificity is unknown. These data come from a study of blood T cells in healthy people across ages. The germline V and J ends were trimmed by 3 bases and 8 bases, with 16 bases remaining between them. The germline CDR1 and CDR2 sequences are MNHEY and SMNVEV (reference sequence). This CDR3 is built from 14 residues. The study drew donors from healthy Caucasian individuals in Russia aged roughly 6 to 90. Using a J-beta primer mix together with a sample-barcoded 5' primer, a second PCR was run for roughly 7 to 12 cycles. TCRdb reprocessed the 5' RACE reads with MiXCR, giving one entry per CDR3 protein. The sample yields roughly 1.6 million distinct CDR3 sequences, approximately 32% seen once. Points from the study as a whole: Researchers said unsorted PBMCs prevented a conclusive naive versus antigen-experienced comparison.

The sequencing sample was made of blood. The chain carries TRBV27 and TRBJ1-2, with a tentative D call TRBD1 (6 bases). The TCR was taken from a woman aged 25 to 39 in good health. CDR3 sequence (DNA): TGTGCCAGCAGTTTGGCAGGGACATTCATGGGCTACACCTTC. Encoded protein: CASSLAGTFMGYTF.